A selection of T cell receptor beta chains follows, all from one sample in a study of vaccination effects on CD4 cells after COVID-19. No antigens are known for them. Generated by immunoSEQ multiplex PCR, the TCRdb table keeps only in-frame clones and is missing some. The table lists 25,000 to 30,000 clones, about 70% of them singletons. Sequenced here: CD4+ T cells from PBMCs cultured with HCoV-NL63 spike peptides, sampled after COVID-19 vaccination. These receptors were obtained from a human donor who received a COVID-19 vaccine. The CDR3 runs from the conserved cysteine through the conserved F or W. Clone size is shown for a subset of rows, as once, few, many or a class of expanded clone.

>TRBV7-9|-|TRBJ1-5
CASSLATGGSQPQHF
>TRBV19|-|TRBJ2-7
CASSIGLASSYEQYF
>TRBV7-9|-|TRBJ1-1
CASSNPGAREAFF
>TRBV18|-|TRBJ2-2
CASSFRGRSTGELFF
>TRBV24-1|once|TRBJ2-2
CATSDPASGGRGNTGELFF
>TRBV6-5|-|TRBJ2-6
CASETATGANVLTF
>TRBV7-2|few|TRBJ2-7
CASSFPLGVNEQYF
>TRBV4-2|-|TRBJ2-7
CASSQDLTSGSYEQYF
>TRBV12-5|-|TRBJ1-1
CASGLVQGDRLWTEAFF
>TRBV4-1|-|TRBJ2-3
CASSQEASGRSGTQYF
>TRBV6-1|-|TRBJ1-1
CASSELDIGTEAFF
>TRBV14|-|TRBJ1-5
CASSQEQGRVSNQPQHF
>TRBV30|-|TRBJ1-1
CAWSAQGAGKGEAFF
>TRBV6-4|medium-sized|TRBJ2-2
CASKTLAGDTGELFF
>TRBV5-4|-|TRBJ1-2
CASSLSAGDGYGYTF
>TRBV6-2/TRBV6-3|-|TRBJ2-2
CASSSLGLAGGPERKTGELFF
>TRBV9|-|TRBJ1-5
CASSVGTVGNQPQHF
>TRBV7-2|-|TRBJ2-5
CASSTSRTSGVKETQYF
>TRBV18|-|TRBJ1-2
CASSPTGRPNYGYTF
>TRBV15|-|TRBJ2-7
CAIRGSGSYEQYF
>TRBV14|few|TRBJ1-2
CASSQGQTSYGYTF
>TRBV10-1|-|TRBJ2-7
CATETGGQDEQYF
>TRBV18|-|TRBJ2-6
CASSPLDTGAFSGANVLTF
>TRBV18|once|TRBJ2-4
CASSGGRENIQYF
>TRBV7-9|-|TRBJ1-2
CASSFPTGGKVYGYTF
>TRBV5-6|-|TRBJ2-5
CASSLGDGETQYF
>TRBV11-1|once|TRBJ2-1
CASSLGAGEQFF
>TRBV2|once|TRBJ1-5
CASNKDRGGNQPQHF
>TRBV5-1|-|TRBJ2-3
CASSLSTGRGTDTQYF
>TRBV6-5|-|TRBJ1-2
CASSNTRGSVYGYTF
>TRBV9|-|TRBJ1-3
CASSGQGAGNTIYF
>TRBV6-5|-|TRBJ2-1
CAGGVGSLGQFF
>TRBV7-9|few|TRBJ2-5
CASSREVETQYF
>TRBV5-6|-|TRBJ1-6
CASSSPGGSYNSPLHF
>TRBV11-3|-|TRBJ2-1
CASSIDRVPEQFF
>TRBV24-1|-|TRBJ2-2
CATSDQDRALVGELFF
>TRBV5-1|-|TRBJ2-2
CASSLGSNTGELFF
>TRBV18|-|TRBJ2-1
CASSLSTGRYNEQFF
>TRBV27|-|TRBJ2-1
CASSSRTSKRTSGSIDEQFF
>TRBV11-3|-|TRBJ2-7
CASSLKWGTYEQYF
>TRBV24-1|-|TRBJ2-7
CAVSTGGNSLGQYF
>TRBV12-3/TRBV12-4|-|TRBJ1-3
CASSLLGNTIYF
>TRBV9|-|TRBJ1-3
CASSVRSGSGNTIYF
>TRBV27|few|TRBJ2-1
CASSTSSDNEQFF
>TRBV12-3/TRBV12-4|-|TRBJ2-7
CASSEQGYEQYF
>TRBV2|-|TRBJ1-2
CATTSDRSNNYGYTF
>TRBV5-4|once|TRBJ2-3
CASSSGLAGEITDTQYF
>TRBV5-6|-|TRBJ1-1
CASSAGQITLNTEAFF
>TRBV6-5|-|TRBJ2-7
CASSYSIGDSYEQYF
>TRBV6-6|-|TRBJ2-5
CASSSRLAGGQETQYF
>TRBV7-2|-|TRBJ2-7
CASSLVGQGVEQYF
>TRBV30|-|TRBJ2-1
CAWSSFLAGGLGNNEQFF
>TRBV18|few|TRBJ1-5
CASSTGRNQPQHF
>TRBV10-1|few|TRBJ1-6
CATQDGSNSPLHF
>TRBV2|-|TRBJ2-2
CASSDTHGELFF
>TRBV5-1|-|TRBJ1-4
CASSPGQRLRAAEKLFF
>TRBV10-1|-|TRBJ1-5
CASSGTYNQPQHF